The 10 T cell receptor beta chains reported below all come from one sample, sequenced in a study of response to subunit inactivated influenza vaccine. TCRdb passed the RT-PCR reads through MiXCR, listing each CDR3 protein once. Among some 520,000 distinct CDR3 sequences listed, 16% were seen once. The sample consisted of CD4+ T cells sorted from PBMCs, taken around 25 months after vaccination. The origin of the receptors is a man aged 50 to 75 who received an inactivated influenza vaccine.

This clonotype was observed a handful of times. The V gene is TRBV5-1, the J gene TRBJ2-1; TRBD2 matches 14 bases. The germline V gene encodes CDR1 SGHRS and CDR2 YFSETQ. CDR3 length: 16 amino acids. The ends lost 5 bases at V and 4 bases at J; junction bases unmatched: 5. The CDR3 here is CASRGLAGGGYNEQFF. CDR3 nucleotides: TGCGCCAGCAGAGGACTAGCGGGGGGCGGATACAATGAGCAGTTCTTC.

The V and J genes are TRBV15 and TRBJ2-1; D is uncertain. This CDR3 spans 15 amino acids. The V end was cut by 0 bases, the J end by 0 bases, with 6 bases between. Germline V gives CDR1 LNHNV, CDR2 YYDKDF (reference sequence). The DNA of the CDR3 is TGTGCCACCAGCAGAGATGGCGACTCCTACAATGAGCAGTTCTTC. It translates to CATSRDGDSYNEQFF. The whole variable domain, filled in from reference TRBV15 and TRBJ2-1, reads DAMVIQNPRYQVTQFGKPVTLSCSQTLNHNVMYWYQQKSSQAPKLLFHYYDKDFNNEADTPDNFQSRRPNTSFCFLDIRSPGLGDTAMYLCATSRDGDSYNEQFFGPGTRLTVL.

This clonotype was found a few times. The chain combines TRBV14 with TRBJ1-1; D unresolved. Trimming cost V 1 base and J 10 bases, with 13 bases left between them. Germline CDR1 reads SGHDN; CDR2 reads FVKESK. The CDR3 has 13 residues. CDR3: CASSQVRGAAAFF. The CDR3 nucleotides are TGTGCCAGCAGCCAAGTGCGGGGTGCGGCAGCTTTCTTT.

This clonotype has a count of ten or more. The chain combines TRBV7-6 with TRBJ2-7; D gene unclear. Trimming took off 1 base at V and 2 bases at J, with 12 bases between the two ends. The CDR3 length is 15 residues. Germline V gene sequence: CDR1 SGHVS, CDR2 FNYEAQ. CDR3: CASSLVKGPTYEQYF. DNA for the CDR3: TGTGCCAGCAGCTTAGTGAAGGGTCCCACCTACGAGCAGTACTTC.

The CDR3 sequence is CASSYSWTGGTGELFF. Here the CDR3 DNA reads TGTGCCAGCAGTTACTCGTGGACAGGGGGAACCGGGGAGCTGTTTTTT. This chain links TRBV6-5 with TRBJ2-2; 10 positions agree with TRBD1. This CDR3 contains 16 residues. Per the germline V gene, CDR1 is MNHEY and CDR2 is SVGAGI. V was clipped by 0 bases and J by 5 bases; unmatched bases: 3.

The V and J genes are TRBV6-1 and TRBJ1-5; TRBD1 aligns across 8 bases. V shed 3 bases, J shed 1 base, and the junction held 2 bases outside the gene matches. Germline V CDR1 and CDR2: MNHNS, SASEGT. The CDR3 has 15 residues. The CDR3 nucleotides read TGTGCCAGCAGTGACAGGGGGCGAAGCAATCAGCCCCAGCATTTT. It translates to CASSDRGRSNQPQHF.

The genes are TRBV12-3 or TRBV12-4 and TRBJ1-1, with 7 bases identical to TRBD1. The CDR3 spans 15 residues. The J segment lost 0 bases and the V segment lost 3 bases, leaving 4 bases of the junction unmatched. CDR3 in amino acids: CASSLGQTVNTEAFF. As DNA, the CDR3 is TGTGCCAGCAGTTTGGGACAGACAGTGAACACTGAAGCTTTCTTT.

V usage is TRBV20-1 and J usage is TRBJ2-5; 8 bases are a match to TRBD2. This CDR3 spans 16 amino acids. Germline-derived CDR1 and CDR2 are DFQATT and SNEGSKA (reference sequence). Unmatched junction bases numbered 12, after V lost 1 base and J lost 5 bases. CDR3 DNA sequence: TGCAGTGCTAGAGTGCTCGCGGGAGGTGTATCCGAGACCCAGTACTTC. This sequence encodes CSARVLAGGVSETQYF.

This chain connects TRBV6-2 or TRBV6-3 to TRBJ1-6; perhaps TRBD1 as D (5 bases). Germline V gives CDR1 MNHEY, CDR2 SVGEGT. The V end was cut by 6 bases, the J end by 3 bases, with 15 bases between. The CDR3 has 16 amino acids. CDR3 sequence reads: CASSRRQTLYNSPLHF. As DNA, the CDR3 is TGTGCCAGCAGCCGACGACAGACTCTCTATAATTCACCCCTCCACTTT.

The rearrangement uses TRBV7-2 and TRBJ2-5; 7 bases align to TRBD1. Germline CDR1 and CDR2: SGHTA and FQGNSA. V lost 5 bases and J lost 5; bases outside the gene matches: 5. The CDR3 contains 13 residues. CDR3 nucleotide sequence: TGTGCCAGCAGCGCCGGGACAGCGGAGACCCAGTACTTC. Amino acids: CASSAGTAETQYF.